These 14 T cell receptor beta chains share one sample of origin, sequenced in a study of Graves' ophthalmopathy and Graves' hyperthyroidism. RNA transcripts yielded amplified TCR beta CDR3 regions. The first round was an RT-PCR with HTBI primers, and the second round was a multiplex PCR. TCRdb recomputed calls from the multiplex PCR reads with MiXCR, one row per CDR3 protein. Here the sample spans about 700,000 distinct CDR3 sequences, roughly 40% being singletons. Sequencing used peripheral blood. The receptors come from an adult man with Graves' ophthalmopathy.

This chain connects TRBV5-1 to TRBJ2-3, with no clear D. From germline, CDR1 is SGHRS and CDR2 YFSETQ. The CDR3 extends over 15 amino acids. V lost 0 bases and J lost 0, with 8 bases in between. The CDR3 region is CASSLGRPSTDTQYF. The CDR3 DNA reads TGCGCCAGCAGCTTGGGACGGCCCAGCACAGATACGCAGTATTTT.

This clonotype was detected only once. The gene calls are TRBV19 and TRBJ2-7; the D gene could be TRBD1 or TRBD2 (5 bases each). The CDR3 has 15 amino acids. Germline V gene data show CDR1 as LNHDA and CDR2 as SQIVND (reference sequence). The V end lost 0 bases, the J end lost 1 base, and 10 bases lay between the germline ends. CDR3 sequence (DNA): TGTGCCAGTAGTATAGATCGGGACCGATCCTACGAGCAGTACTTC. This codes for CASSIDRDRSYEQYF.

The chain uses TRBV19 and TRBJ2-2; TRBD1 is a possible D gene (6 bases). From germline, CDR1 is LNHDA and CDR2 SQIVND (reference sequence). The CDR3 spans 16 residues. Trimming left V 2 bases short and J 7 bases short, with 17 bases between. The CDR3 reads CASSIRGSIGVGELFF. The CDR3 nucleotides read TGTGCCAGTAGTATAAGGGGGAGCATCGGAGTCGGGGAGCTGTTTTTT.

This clonotype was seen many times. This rearrangement joins TRBV2 to TRBJ1-5; the D is unclear. Germline V gives CDR1 SNHLY, CDR2 FYNNEI. V lost 7 bases to trimming and J lost 6 bases, with 13 bases between them. CDR3 length: 13 residues. CDR3: CASTWQEGQPQHF. The CDR3 DNA is TGTGCCAGCACTTGGCAGGAAGGTCAGCCCCAGCATTTT.

There are a few counts of this clonotype. The CDR3 DNA is TGTGCCAGCAGTTACGCACAGGGTCGCAGCGAGACCCAGTACTTC. It encodes CASSYAQGRSETQYF. V gene TRBV6-4 combines with J gene TRBJ2-5; a possible D gene is TRBD1 (6 bases). The length of the CDR3 is 15 residues. Trimming pared 5 bases from V and 5 bases from J, leaving 18 bases between. Germline V gene sequence: CDR1 MRHNA, CDR2 SNTAGT.

The V gene is TRBV2, the J gene TRBJ2-7; D is possibly TRBD1 (6 bases). Germline CDR1 and CDR2: SNHLY and FYNNEI. The V end was cut by 5 bases, the J end by 2 bases, with 22 bases between. The CDR3 consists of 17 residues. CDR3 amino acids: CASSYSSRPQGPYEQYF. CDR3 DNA: TGTGCCAGCAGTTACTCCTCCCGACCACAGGGACCCTACGAGCAGTACTTC. Supplemented by reference TRBV2 and TRBJ2-7, the full variable domain reads EPEVTQTPSHQVTQMGQEVILRCVPISNHLYFYWYRQILGQKVEFLVSFYNNEISEKSEIFDDQFSVERPDGSNFTLKIRSTKLEDSAMYFCASSYSSRPQGPYEQYFGPGTRLTVT.

This clonotype was seen just once. CDR3 loop: CASSVKGRATNEKLFF. CDR3 nucleotide sequence: TGTGCCAGCAGCGTCAAAGGGCGAGCAACTAATGAAAAACTGTTTTTT. This chain connects TRBV7-3 to TRBJ1-4, with D hard to call. V was shortened by 5 bases and J by 0 bases, with 13 bases between the two germline ends. CDR1 is SGHTA and CDR2 is FQGTGA in the germline V gene. The CDR3 spans 16 residues.

This clonotype was picked up many times. This chain connects TRBV19 to TRBJ1-2; D gene uncertain. Germline V gives CDR1 LNHDA, CDR2 SQIVND (reference sequence). V lost 3 bases to trimming and J lost 1 base, with 12 bases between them. The CDR3 covers 15 residues. The chain's CDR3 is CASSIGSNVNYGYTF. The CDR3 DNA follows: TGTGCCAGTAGTATCGGATCAAACGTTAACTATGGCTACACCTTC.

This clonotype was detected a few times. The junction shows a germline mismatch at one end, possibly a read error. The V call is TRBV10-3, the J call TRBJ1-1, with TRBD1 matching 9 bases. This CDR3 region has 19 residues. Germline V lookup: CDR1 ENHRY, CDR2 SYGVKD. The CDR3 reads CASSPQGQGYLSLNTEAFF. DNA of the CDR3: TGTGCCAGCAGTCCGCAGGGACAGGGATACCTATCGTTGAACACTGAAGCTTTCTTT.

V usage is TRBV10-3 and J usage is TRBJ1-2; D might be TRBD1 (5 bases). The CDR3 has 13 residues. Germline V gives CDR1 ENHRY, CDR2 SYGVKD. V lost 4 bases and J 6 bases, leaving 12 bases between the germline ends. Written as DNA, the CDR3 is TGTGCCATCAGTGGCCTAGGGGCTAATGGCTACACCTTC. This encodes CAISGLGANGYTF.

This chain links TRBV2 with TRBJ2-5; 9 bases agree with TRBD1. CDR3 length: 14 amino acids. Germline V gene lookup returns CDR1 SNHLY and CDR2 FYNNEI. J lost 5 bases, V lost 4 bases, and 5 bases had no gene match. The CDR3 bases are TGTGCCAGCAGTGGGGACAGGGTATACGAGACCCAGTACTTC. Translating it yields CASSGDRVYETQYF.

This clonotype appeared a few times. The V call is TRBV7-2, the J call TRBJ2-7; D unresolved. The CDR3 runs 15 residues. Trimming pared 8 bases from V and 6 bases from J, leaving 23 bases between. Germline lookup yields CDR1 SGHTA and CDR2 FQGNSA. CDR3 sequence: CASSPLQDRKGEQYF. The CDR3 DNA reads TGTGCCAGCTCACCGCTTCAGGACCGAAAGGGCGAGCAGTACTTC.

The chain employs TRBV7-2 and TRBJ1-1, with 8 bases fitting TRBD1. There are 14 residues in the CDR3. V shed 5 bases and J 5 bases; nucleotides not matched to a gene: 7. Germline V gene data show CDR1 as SGHTA and CDR2 as FQGNSA. The chain's CDR3 is CASSQDRDRTEAFF. As DNA, the CDR3 is TGTGCCAGCAGCCAGGACAGGGATCGGACTGAAGCTTTCTTT.

In its sample, this clonotype was seen a few times. The chain joins TRBV10-3 to TRBJ2-2; D gene ambiguous. The length of the CDR3 is 16 residues. Germline CDR1 and CDR2: ENHRY and SYGVKD. Trimming shortened V by 10 bases and J by 4 bases, and 22 bases separated the two germline ends. CDR3 amino acids: CASSHIQVMSTGELFF. CDR3 DNA sequence: TGTGCCAGCAGCCACATCCAGGTTATGAGCACCGGGGAGCTGTTTTTT.